The sequence of this T cell receptor beta chain was determined in a study of Ad26.COV2.S vaccination and SARS-CoV-2 variants. Looking at the study overall: Enrolled in COV1001, the donor was in the Ad26.COV2.S trial arm, which received the vaccine. By the intramuscular route, Ad26.COV2.S was given once, or twice 56 days apart.

The protocol was immunoSEQ multiplex PCR, while the TCRdb copy is restricted to in-frame clones and leaves out a portion. The table has roughly 460,000 clones, 70% to 90% seen once; the top ten hold over 1.5%. Study results and caveats: Comparability of non-spike TCR breadth was observed across vaccine and placebo recipients. The TCR breadth and depth analyses may have understated or missed part of the total T cell responses.

V gave up 2 bases and J gave up 6 bases, with 16 bases separating them. CDR3 length: 16 amino acids. From germline, CDR1 is MGHDK and CDR2 SYGVNS. A remark on this clone: Its antigen is unknown.

As to treatment: around 19 received Ad26.COV2.S at low or high dose, single or two shots; roughly five received placebo; per-sample allocation not given. Specimen acquisition occurred on day 63 following the initial vaccine or placebo injection. The material sequenced was peripheral blood, taken in a trial of Ad26.COV2.S vaccine versus placebo. The sequence came from a person between 18 and 59 years old who received the Ad26.COV2.S COVID-19 vaccine or a placebo. J is TRBJ2-2 and V is TRBV25-1; possible D gene TRBD1, 6 bases. The CDR3 loop is CASSEVPAGDSGELFF. The CDR3, as DNA: TGTGCCAGCAGTGAAGTTCCAGCAGGGGATTCCGGGGAGCTGTTTTTT. The variable domain in full, with the rest retrieved from reference TRBV25-1 and TRBJ2-2, is EADIYQTPRYLVIGTGKKITLECSQTMGHDKMYWYQQDPGMELHLIHYSYGVNSTEKGDLSSESTVSRIRTEHFPLTLESARPSHTSQYLCASSEVPAGDSGELFFGEGSRLTVL.